Listed below are T cell receptor beta chains from one sample, sequenced in a study of cytomegalovirus exposure and HLA in healthy donors. Clones were read by immunoSEQ multiplex PCR, and TCRdb kept only the in-frame ones, dropping some. The table lists approximately 100,000 clones, around 67% of them singletons. The specimen sequenced was PBMCs. These receptor sequences come from a woman aged 50 to 60 in good health and CMV-seronegative. Both conserved end residues are part of each CDR3. D genes are given only for firm matches. The size of a clone is reported for some rows only, either as once, few or many, or as a class for expanded clones.

TRBD1	.	TRBV7-9	TRBJ1-4	CASSNDRGREKLFF	TGTGCCAGCAGCAACGACAGGGGACGTGAAAAACTGTTTTTT
TRBD2	.	TRBV2	TRBJ2-7	CASSVGGSPSYEQYF	TGTGCCAGCAGTGTTGGCGGGAGTCCCTCCTACGAGCAGTACTTC
.	.	TRBV15	TRBJ1-6	CATSTFGRNSSLHF	TGTGCCACCAGCACATTTGGGAGGAATTCATCCCTCCACTTT
TRBD1	.	TRBV19	TRBJ1-1	CATRQGASAEAFF	TGTGCCACCCGACAGGGGGCGAGTGCTGAAGCTTTCTTT
.	few	TRBV13	TRBJ2-6	CASSKQSSGANVLTF	TGTGCCAGCAGCAAACAATCCTCTGGGGCCAACGTCCTGACTTTC
TRBD2	.	TRBV9	TRBJ2-3	CASSVARENTQYF	TGTGCCAGCAGCGTAGCGCGGGAGAATACGCAGTATTTT
.	.	TRBV7-9	TRBJ2-7	CASSLAWPRSSYEQYF	TGTGCCAGCAGCTTAGCTTGGCCCAGAAGCTCCTACGAGCAGTACTTC
TRBD1	.	TRBV5-1	TRBJ1-2	CASTPFGTGDGYTF	TGCGCCAGCACCCCTTTTGGGACAGGGGATGGCTACACCTTC
TRBD2	.	TRBV10-3	TRBJ2-1	CAIRQRAGSYNEQFF	TGTGCCATCAGACAACGAGCGGGAAGCTACAATGAGCAGTTCTTC
.	.	TRBV6-1	TRBJ1-1	CASNREANTEAFF	TGTGCCAGCAACCGGGAGGCGAACACTGAAGCTTTCTTT
TRBD1	.	TRBV12-5	TRBJ2-1	CASRGTGGHEQFF	TGTGCGAGTAGGGGGACAGGGGGCCATGAGCAGTTCTTC
TRBD1	.	TRBV18	TRBJ1-6	CASSPGTGRSSPLHF	TGTGCCAGCTCACCAGGGACAGGGCGGAGTTCACCCCTCCACTTT
TRBD1	few	TRBV19	TRBJ1-5	CASSPLIFRDSIHNQPQHF	TGTGCCAGTAGTCCGCTAATTTTCCGGGACAGCATCCACAATCAGCCCCAGCATTTT
.	.	TRBV28	TRBJ1-4	CASSLQYRTNEKLFF	TGTGCCAGCAGTCTACAATACAGGACTAATGAAAAACTGTTTTTT
TRBD1	.	TRBV19	TRBJ2-5	CASSIWDRKRETQYF	TGTGCCAGTAGTATTTGGGACAGAAAAAGGGAGACCCAGTACTTC
.	.	TRBV6-4	TRBJ2-2	CASSSEVTGELFF	TGTGCCAGCAGTTCAGAAGTCACCGGGGAGCTGTTTTTT
.	.	TRBV5-1	TRBJ2-2	CASSLAQGTTGELFF	TGCGCCAGCAGCTTGGCCCAGGGGACCACCGGGGAGCTGTTTTTT
TRBD1	.	TRBV4-1	TRBJ1-2	CASKPGQNKDGYTF	TGCGCCAGTAAACCGGGACAGAATAAAGATGGCTACACCTTC
.	.	TRBV10-3	TRBJ1-3	CAISNLRQTGNTIYF	TGTGCCATCAGTAACTTAAGACAGACTGGAAACACCATATATTTT
TRBD2	few	TRBV28	TRBJ2-1	CASSFFFSVISGRLSYNEQFF	TGTGCCAGCAGTTTTTTTTTCAGTGTGATTAGCGGGAGACTCTCCTACAATGAGCAGTTCTTC
.	.	TRBV27	TRBJ1-1	CASSFKRNTEAFF	TGTGCCAGCAGCTTTAAGCGGAACACTGAAGCTTTCTTT
TRBD2	many	TRBV6-1	TRBJ2-7	CASVIAGSYEQYF	TGTGCCAGCGTAATAGCGGGAAGCTACGAGCAGTACTTC
.	.	TRBV7-2	TRBJ2-5	CASSPSFQETQYF	TGTGCCAGCAGCCCTAGTTTCCAAGAGACCCAGTACTTC
.	few	TRBV5-4	TRBJ1-2	CASSLAGANYGYTF	TGTGCCAGCAGCTTGGCCGGGGCTAACTATGGCTACACCTTC
TRBD2	.	TRBV2	TRBJ2-5	CASSGDYSGTQYF	TGTGCCAGCAGCGGGGACTATTCGGGGACCCAGTACTTC
.	.	TRBV10-3	TRBJ1-2	CAISEWGGREGYTF	TGTGCCATCAGTGAATGGGGGGGTCGTGAGGGCTACACCTTC
TRBD2	.	TRBV4-2	TRBJ2-2	CASSQDTGLRATGELFF	TGTGCCAGCAGCCAAGATACGGGACTACGGGCCACCGGGGAGCTGTTTTTT
TRBD2	.	TRBV7-2	TRBJ2-3	CASSLALVAGGDTQYF	TGTGCCAGCAGCTTAGCGTTGGTAGCGGGAGGGGATACGCAGTATTTT
TRBD1	.	TRBV7-2	TRBJ2-1	CASSKRTGDLNEQFF	TGTGCCAGCAGCAAACGGACAGGGGATCTCAATGAGCAGTTCTTC
.	.	TRBV6-1	TRBJ2-5	CASNQVLETQYF	TGTGCCAGCAACCAGGTGTTGGAGACCCAGTACTTC
.	.	TRBV27	TRBJ2-7	CASSLLEAGEQYF	TGTGCCAGCAGTTTATTGGAGGCAGGCGAGCAGTACTTC
.	once	TRBV7-8	TRBJ1-1	CASSRMTENTEAFF	TGTGCCAGCAGCCGCATGACAGAGAACACTGAAGCTTTCTTT